This TCR beta chain was documented in a study of T cells after yellow fever vaccination. Study-wide context: Fractions of limited cellularity were prepared by means of SMART-Seq v4 Ultra Low Input. Broader study findings: Clones from primary vaccination mostly reappeared after the booster (around 96% CD4, approximately 86% CD8).

A note on this clonotype: Its antigen is not known.

MiXCR, run by TCRdb on the 5' RACE reads, gives a single entry per CDR3 protein. The sample includes 550,000 to 750,000 distinct CDR3 sequences, about 13% seen only once; the top ten take about 14%. CDR1 and CDR2 from the germline V gene are MNHNS and SASEGT. Trimming left V 4 bases short and J 5 bases short, with 17 bases between. This CDR3 contains 15 residues. Sample: PBMCs, taken on the day of the yellow fever booster vaccination. The chain employs TRBV6-1 and TRBJ2-5; D is possibly TRBD2 (6 bases). This receptor was identified in a man aged 30-40 years who received the YFV17D yellow fever vaccine. CDR3 in amino acids: CASSGNIVGGETQYF. The CDR3 region has the DNA TGTGCCAGCAGTGGAAACATAGTAGGAGGGGAGACCCAGTACTTC.